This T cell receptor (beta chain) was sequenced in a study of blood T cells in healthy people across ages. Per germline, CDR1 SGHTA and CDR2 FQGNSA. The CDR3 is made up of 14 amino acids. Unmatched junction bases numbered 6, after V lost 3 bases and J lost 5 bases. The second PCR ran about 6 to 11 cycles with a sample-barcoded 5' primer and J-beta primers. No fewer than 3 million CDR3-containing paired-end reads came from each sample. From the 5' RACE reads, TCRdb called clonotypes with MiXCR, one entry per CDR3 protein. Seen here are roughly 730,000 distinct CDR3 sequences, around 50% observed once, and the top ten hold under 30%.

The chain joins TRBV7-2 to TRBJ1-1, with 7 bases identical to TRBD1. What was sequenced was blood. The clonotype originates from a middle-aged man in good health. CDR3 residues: CASSFRQGGTEAFF. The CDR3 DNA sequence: TGTGCCAGCAGCTTCCGACAGGGAGGGACTGAAGCTTTCTTT.